The table lists the clone carrying this T cell receptor beta chain with a few counts. The antigen remains unidentified. Germline-derived CDR1 and CDR2 are SGHTA and FQGNSA. The CDR3 runs 13 residues. Trimming removed 5 bases at V and 4 bases at J, with 11 bases between. These data belong to a study of cytomegalovirus exposure and HLA in healthy donors. This PCR relied on a set of 60 Vbeta primers and 13 Jbeta primers. Only in-frame clones appear in the TCRdb table, and some are missing; sequencing was by immunoSEQ multiplex PCR. The data contain over 150,000 clones, roughly 80% of them seen just once; the ten biggest clones take up around 2.3%. Study-level findings and limits: Owing to their indistinguishability, certain V segments, notably TRBV6-2 and TRBV6-3, were excluded. A later analysis found that most CMV-associated TCR beta chains appeared HLA-restricted.

Unrecorded immune exposures were likely, despite nominal health at sampling. The sequence was obtained from a male donor in good health and CMV-seronegative. This sequence joins TRBV7-2 and TRBJ1-1; tentative D call: TRBD1 (5 bases). The sequenced sample consisted of PBMCs. Written as DNA, the CDR3 is TGTGCCAGCAGCCTCGGACACAGCACTGAAGCTTTCTTT. Its protein is CASSLGHSTEAFF.